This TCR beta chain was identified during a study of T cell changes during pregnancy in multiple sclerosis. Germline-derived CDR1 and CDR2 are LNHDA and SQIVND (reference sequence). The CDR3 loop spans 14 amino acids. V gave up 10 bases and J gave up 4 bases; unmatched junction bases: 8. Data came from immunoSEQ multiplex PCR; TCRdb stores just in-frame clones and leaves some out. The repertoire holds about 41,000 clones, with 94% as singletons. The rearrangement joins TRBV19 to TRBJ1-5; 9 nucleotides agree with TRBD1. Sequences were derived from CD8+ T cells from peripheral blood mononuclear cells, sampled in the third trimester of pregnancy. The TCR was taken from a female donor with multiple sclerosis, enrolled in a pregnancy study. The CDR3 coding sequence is TGTGCCATTAGGGAGACAGGGGGTAATCAGCCCCAGCATTTT. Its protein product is CAIRETGGNQPQHF. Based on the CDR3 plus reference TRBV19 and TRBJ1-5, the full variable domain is DGGITQSPKYLFRKEGQNVTLSCEQNLNHDAMYWYRQDPGQGLRLIYYSQIVNDFQKGDIAEGYSVSREKKESFPLTVTSAQKNPTAFYLCAIRETGGNQPQHFGDGTRLSIL.